Shown below are 20 T cell receptor beta chains from a single sample sequenced in a study of blood T cell repertoires in COVID-19. Sequenced by immunoSEQ multiplex PCR; TCRdb stores in-frame clones only, minus some. The table has hundreds of thousands of clones, 85% to 90% seen once; the top ten hold roughly 10%. Sequencing was performed on PBMCs or T cells enriched from blood (not recorded which). These receptors were collected from a man aged 35-49 years who had recovered from COVID-19.

This chain joins TRBV13 and TRBJ2-7; TRBD2 matches 9 bases. The CDR3 is made up of 15 amino acids. J gave up 1 base and V 4 bases, and 5 bases lay outside the gene matches. CDR1 PRHDT and CDR2 FYEKMQ come from the germline V gene (reference sequence). CDR3 nucleotides: TGTGCCAGCAGCTACAACGGACTAGCGTCCTACGAGCAGTACTTC. This codes for CASSYNGLASYEQYF.

The chain is built from TRBV4-2 and TRBJ2-5; D unclear. V lost 1 base, J lost 2 bases, and 5 bases lay in between. Germline assignment: CDR1 LGHNA and CDR2 YNFKEQ. The CDR3 length is 13 residues. As DNA, the CDR3 is TGTGCCAGCAGCCAAGCCCTACAAGAGACCCAGTACTTC. This translates into CASSQALQETQYF.

The chain links TRBV11-2 to TRBJ1-5, with 7 bases lining up with TRBD1. There are 16 residues in the CDR3. V shed 1 base, J shed 11 bases, and the junction held 14 bases outside the gene matches. CDR1 is SGHAT, CDR2 FQNNGV, per germline. The CDR3 DNA reads as TGTGCCAGCAGCTTAGTGCCGGACAGGTACCAATGGACCCAGCATTTT. Amino acids: CASSLVPDRYQWTQHF.

The rearrangement links TRBV18 to TRBJ2-6, with D perhaps matching TRBD2 (5 bases). Trimming took off 2 bases at V and 0 bases at J, with 8 bases between the two ends. The CDR3 has 16 amino acids. Per germline, CDR1 KGHSH and CDR2 LQKENI. The CDR3 sequence is CASSPVGSSGANVLTF. The CDR3 coding sequence is TGTGCCAGCTCACCAGTTGGGAGCTCTGGGGCCAACGTCCTGACTTTC.

V usage is TRBV7-9 and J usage is TRBJ2-1; D unresolved. This CDR3 region has 14 residues. The germline V and J ends were trimmed by 0 bases and 6 bases, with 9 bases remaining between them. Germline CDR1 SEHNR, CDR2 FQNEAQ (reference sequence). The CDR3 coding sequence is TGTGCCAGCAGCTTAGCGTTTCCTCCCAATGAGCAGTTCTTC. The encoded protein is CASSLAFPPNEQFF.

The chain employs TRBV5-6 and TRBJ2-3; D possibly corresponds to TRBD2 (5 bases). Per the germline V gene, CDR1 is SGHDT and CDR2 is YYEEEE. With 6 bases removed from V and 4 bases from J, the gap between germline ends came to 18 bases. This CDR3 region has 15 residues. In DNA form, the CDR3 reads TGTGCCAGCACGAGGGTCCGCGCAGGACCAGATACGCAGTATTTT. Its translation is CASTRVRAGPDTQYF.

The chain carries TRBV28 and TRBJ2-7; 7 bases line up with TRBD1. Germline V gene sequence: CDR1 MDHEN, CDR2 SYDVKM. The CDR3 consists of 14 residues. V was pared by 4 bases and J by 2 bases, with 5 bases of the junction left unmatched. CDR3 in amino acids: CASSWDRTPYEQYF. The DNA for the CDR3 is TGTGCCAGCAGTTGGGACAGAACTCCCTACGAGCAGTACTTC.

This chain connects TRBV19 to TRBJ1-1; D is unresolved. This CDR3 is 13 amino acids long. Germline CDR1 reads LNHDA; CDR2 reads SQIVND (reference sequence). V was cut by 10 bases and J by 0 bases, with 12 bases left in between. The chain's CDR3 is CATGVGLNTEAFF. The CDR3 DNA reads TGTGCCACTGGAGTGGGTTTGAACACTGAAGCTTTCTTT.

The chain recombines TRBV7-2 with TRBJ1-4; weak D call: TRBD1 (6 bases). In germline, CDR1 is SGHTA, CDR2 FQGNSA. The CDR3 is 14 amino acids. With 5 bases removed from V and 8 bases from J, the gap between germline ends came to 15 bases. The CDR3 sequence: CASSLRQEGEKLFF. CDR3 coding DNA: TGTGCCAGCAGCCTTAGACAGGAAGGGGAAAAACTGTTTTTT.

The V gene is TRBV2, the J gene TRBJ1-5; 8 bases line up with TRBD1. The CDR3 extends over 16 amino acids. The germline CDR1 and CDR2 sequences are SNHLY and FYNNEI. V shed 4 bases and J 0 bases; nucleotides not matched to a gene: 5. DNA of the CDR3: TGTGCCAGCAGTGGTGGGACAGGTTATAGCAATCAGCCCCAGCATTTT. Translating it yields CASSGGTGYSNQPQHF.

A remark on this clone: The sample contains more than one DNA sequence encoding this CDR3. The chain carries TRBV5-6 and TRBJ2-3, with 8 bases aligning to TRBD2. Trimming took 0 bases from V and 1 from J; bases not matched to a gene: 1. The germline CDR1 and CDR2 sequences are SGHDT and YYEEEE. CDR3 size: 15 residues. The CDR3 sequence is CASSLVGGGTDTQYF. Here the CDR3 DNA reads TGTGCCAGCAGCTTGGTCGGGGGGGGCACAGATACGCAGTATTTT.

The CDR3 DNA follows: TGTGCCAGCAGTTCCCCTAATACGGGGGGCAGAAACACCATATATTTT. This sequence encodes CASSSPNTGGRNTIYF. The rearrangement uses TRBV6-5 and TRBJ1-3; D is possibly TRBD1 (6 bases). Trimming pared 4 bases from V and 5 bases from J, leaving 18 bases between. The CDR3 covers 16 residues. CDR1 and CDR2 (germline): MNHEY, SVGAGI.

The chain carries TRBV3-1 (or the pseudogene TRBV3-2) and TRBJ2-1; 9 nucleotides agree with TRBD2. There are 17 residues in the CDR3. J lost 2 bases, V lost 3 bases, and 8 bases had no gene match. CDR1 is LGHDT and CDR2 is YNNKEL in the germline V gene (reference sequence). The CDR3 sequence: CASSHISGGPTYNEQFF. CDR3 in DNA: TGTGCCAGCAGCCATATTAGCGGGGGACCTACCTACAATGAGCAGTTCTTC.

This rearrangement joins TRBV3-1 (or the pseudogene TRBV3-2) to TRBJ2-1; TRBD2 agrees at 8 bases. The ends lost 1 base at V and 4 bases at J; junction bases unmatched: 9. This CDR3 contains 17 residues. The germline V gene has CDR1 LGHDT and CDR2 YNNKEL (reference sequence). CDR3 region: CASSQVSLAGIYNEQFF. CDR3 coding DNA: TGTGCCAGCAGCCAAGTTAGCTTAGCGGGAATTTACAATGAGCAGTTCTTC.

This clone was seen more than once but under ten times. V and J are TRBV6-5 and TRBJ2-7; TRBD1 is a possible D gene (5 bases). V lost 6 bases and J 3 bases, leaving 15 bases between the germline ends. The CDR3 is made up of 14 amino acids. CDR1 MNHEY and CDR2 SVGAGI come from the germline V gene. The CDR3 DNA reads as TGTGCCAGCAGCCGAGTTGCAGGGTTCTACGAGCAGTACTTC. Protein sequence: CASSRVAGFYEQYF.

The chain recombines TRBV11-3 with TRBJ2-7; D is ambiguous. The CDR3 runs 15 residues. The V gene lost 0 bases and the J gene lost 2 bases, with 11 bases spanning the gap. CDR1 and CDR2 (germline): SGHNT, YENEEA. This CDR3 is CASSLEATAAYEQYF. The CDR3 DNA reads as TGTGCCAGCAGCTTAGAGGCGACCGCGGCCTACGAGCAGTACTTC.

The DNA for the CDR3 is TGTGCCAGCAGCTTGATCGCTTTGGGACAGAACTATGGCTACACCTTC. It translates to CASSLIALGQNYGYTF. V gene TRBV7-2 combines with J gene TRBJ1-2; 7 bases agree with TRBD1. J gave up 2 bases and V 3 bases, and 9 bases lay outside the gene matches. The CDR3 is made up of 16 amino acids. Germline V gene data show CDR1 as SGHTA and CDR2 as FQGNSA. Full variable domain (outside the CDR3, taken from reference TRBV7-2 and TRBJ1-2): GAGVSQSPSNKVTEKGKDVELRCDPISGHTALYWYRQSLGQGLEFLIYFQGNSAPDKSGLPSDRFSAERTGGSVSTLTIQRTQQEDSAVYLCASSLIALGQNYGYTFGSGTRLTVV.

CDR3 nucleotide sequence: TGTGCCACCAGCAGAGATCTGGGCGCCGTGAACACTGAAGCTTTCTTT. This gives the protein CATSRDLGAVNTEAFF. This chain links TRBV15 with TRBJ1-1; D unclear. Trimming stripped 0 bases from V and 0 bases from J, with 11 bases between. Germline CDR1 and CDR2: LNHNV and YYDKDF (reference sequence). CDR3 length: 16 amino acids.

This clone was seen a handful of times. V gene TRBV14 combines with J gene TRBJ1-3; D is uncertain. The CDR3 covers 15 residues. The germline V and J ends were trimmed by 6 bases and 0 bases, with 12 bases remaining between them. Germline loops: CDR1 SGHDN, CDR2 FVKESK. In DNA, the CDR3 is TGTGCCAGCAGTCCGACACACAACTCTGGAAACACCATATATTTT. Protein sequence: CASSPTHNSGNTIYF.

The V call is TRBV29-1, the J call TRBJ2-7; no reliable D call. Deletions cut 4 bases from V and 3 bases from J, with 7 bases between. CDR1 and CDR2 (germline): SQVTM, ANQGSEA. This CDR3 has 11 residues. Written as DNA, the CDR3 is TGCAGCGTTGGTAGTGACTACGAGCAGTACTTC. Its translation: CSVGSDYEQYF.